Following are 8 T cell receptor beta chains from one sample sequenced in a study of CD8 T cells in ankylosing spondylitis. Each CDR3 protein is one row after TCRdb ran MiXCR on the 5' RACE reads. The data hold tens of thousands of distinct CDR3 sequences, with 8% to 13% observed a single time. Material: blood, either unsorted or a sorted T cell fraction (not recorded which). The receptor set was obtained from a male donor with ankylosing spondylitis or in good health (not recorded which).

There are many counts of this clonotype. The chain is built from TRBV4-2 and TRBJ1-4; D unclear. CDR1 and CDR2 (germline): LGHNA, YNFKEQ. V shed 1 base and J shed 4 bases, with 1 base lying between them. The CDR3 length is 12 residues. The chain's CDR3 is CASSQVNEKLFF. The CDR3 coding sequence is TGTGCCAGCAGCCAAGTTAATGAAAAACTGTTTTTT.

This clonotype appeared many times. The chain uses TRBV12-3 or TRBV12-4 and TRBJ1-2; no reliable D call. The CDR3 has 14 amino acids. Trimming shortened V by 4 bases and J by 4 bases, and 13 bases separated the two germline ends. The CDR3 region is CASSSHDIGYGYTF. The CDR3 DNA sequence: TGTGCCAGCAGTTCACACGACATAGGCTATGGCTACACCTTC.

This sequence joins TRBV12-3 or TRBV12-4 and TRBJ1-1, with TRBD1 as a possible D gene (6 bases). CDR3 size: 13 residues. Trimming pared 6 bases from V and 5 bases from J, leaving 13 bases between. CDR3 protein: CASRPRGRTEAFF. DNA for the CDR3: TGTGCCAGCAGGCCTCGGGGGCGGACTGAAGCTTTCTTT.

About this clonotype: The germline gene is not matched at one end of the junction; a read error may be the cause. The chain has TRBV6-1 and TRBJ2-7; D might be TRBD2 (5 bases). CDR1 is MNHNS, CDR2 SASEGT, per germline. The CDR3 sequence is 14 residues long. The DNA for the CDR3 is TGTACCAGCACCAAGGCGGGCAGCTCCTACGAGCAGTACTTC. Protein product: CTSTKAGSSYEQYF.

V gene TRBV12-3 or TRBV12-4 combines with J gene TRBJ2-2; D is possibly TRBD1 or TRBD2 (5 bases each). V was trimmed by 4 bases and J by 4 bases, leaving 13 bases between them. The length of the CDR3 is 15 residues. CDR3 amino acids: CASSSGTEGTGELFF. CDR3 nucleotides: TGTGCCAGCAGTTCCGGGACCGAGGGCACCGGGGAGCTGTTTTTT.

The V and J genes are TRBV11-2 and TRBJ2-3, with D hard to call. The CDR3 loop spans 14 amino acids. CDR1 is SGHAT and CDR2 is FQNNGV in the germline V gene. V was trimmed by 3 bases and J by 4 bases, leaving 11 bases between them. CDR3 region: CASSLMGSADTQYF. CDR3 nucleotides: TGTGCCAGCAGCTTGATGGGTTCAGCAGATACGCAGTATTTT.

This clonotype was seen repeatedly, ten times or more. The rearrangement joins TRBV5-6 to TRBJ1-1; D not resolved. CDR1 and CDR2 (germline): SGHDT, YYEEEE. The CDR3 runs 13 residues. The V gene lost 1 base and the J gene lost 1 base, with 5 bases spanning the gap. DNA for the CDR3: TGTGCCAGCAGCTTGTATGAGAACACTGAAGCTTTCTTT. Residues: CASSLYENTEAFF.

This clonotype has a count of ten or more. The gene calls are TRBV5-1 and TRBJ1-2; 8 bases agree with TRBD1. Germline trimming cut 4 bases from V and 6 bases from J; bases unmatched to any gene: 8. In germline, CDR1 is SGHRS, CDR2 YFSETQ. This CDR3 region has 14 residues. The CDR3 loop reads CASSVGQGSDGYTF. CDR3 in DNA: TGCGCCAGCAGCGTCGGACAGGGATCGGATGGCTACACCTTC.